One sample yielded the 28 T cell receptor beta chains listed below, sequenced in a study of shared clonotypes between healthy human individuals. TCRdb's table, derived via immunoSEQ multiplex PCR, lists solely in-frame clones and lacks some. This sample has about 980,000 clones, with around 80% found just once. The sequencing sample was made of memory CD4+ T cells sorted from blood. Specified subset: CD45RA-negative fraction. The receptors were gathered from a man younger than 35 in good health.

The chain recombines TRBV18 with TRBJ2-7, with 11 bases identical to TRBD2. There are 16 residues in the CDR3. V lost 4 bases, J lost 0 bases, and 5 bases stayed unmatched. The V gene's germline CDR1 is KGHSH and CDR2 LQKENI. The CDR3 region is CASSQTSGASSYEQYF. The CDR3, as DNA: TGTGCCAGCTCACAGACTAGCGGGGCCAGCTCCTACGAGCAGTACTTC.

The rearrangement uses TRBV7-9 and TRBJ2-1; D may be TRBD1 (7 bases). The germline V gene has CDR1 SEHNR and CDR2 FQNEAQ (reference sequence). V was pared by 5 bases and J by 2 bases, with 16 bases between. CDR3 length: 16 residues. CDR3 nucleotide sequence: TGTGCCAGCAGCCCACAGGGGACTCATACCTACAATGAGCAGTTCTTC. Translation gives CASSPQGTHTYNEQFF.

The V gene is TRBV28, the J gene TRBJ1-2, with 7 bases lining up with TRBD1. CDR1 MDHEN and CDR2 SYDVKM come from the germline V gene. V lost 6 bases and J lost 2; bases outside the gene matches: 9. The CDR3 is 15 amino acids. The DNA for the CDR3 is TGTGCCAGCAGGACGGGACAGCTTTTGAACTATGGCTACACCTTC. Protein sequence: CASRTGQLLNYGYTF.

The CDR3: CASSERRDLEAFF. The CDR3 nucleotides are TGTGCCAGCAGTGAAAGGAGGGACCTCGAAGCTTTCTTT. J is TRBJ1-1 and V is TRBV21-1. TRBV21-1 is a pseudogene locus. The CDR3 runs 13 residues.

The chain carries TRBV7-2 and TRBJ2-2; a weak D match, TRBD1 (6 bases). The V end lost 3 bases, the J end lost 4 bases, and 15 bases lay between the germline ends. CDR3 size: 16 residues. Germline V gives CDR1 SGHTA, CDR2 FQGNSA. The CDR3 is CASSLGRLRGTGELFF. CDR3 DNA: TGTGCCAGCAGCTTGGGCCGCCTCAGGGGCACCGGGGAGCTGTTTTTT. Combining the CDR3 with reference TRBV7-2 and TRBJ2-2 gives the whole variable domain GAGVSQSPSNKVTEKGKDVELRCDPISGHTALYWYRQSLGQGLEFLIYFQGNSAPDKSGLPSDRFSAERTGGSVSTLTIQRTQQEDSAVYLCASSLGRLRGTGELFFGEGSRLTVL.

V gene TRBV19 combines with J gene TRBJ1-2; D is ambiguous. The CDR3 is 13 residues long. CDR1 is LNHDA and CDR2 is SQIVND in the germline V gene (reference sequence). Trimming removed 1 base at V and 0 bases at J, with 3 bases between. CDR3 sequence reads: CASSIGANYGYTF. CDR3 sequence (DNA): TGTGCCAGTAGTATAGGGGCTAACTATGGCTACACCTTC.

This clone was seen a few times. CDR3 loop: CASSVTTEGRWNTIYF. The CDR3 nucleotides read TGTGCCAGCAGCGTAACCACAGAGGGCCGATGGAACACCATATATTTT. J is TRBJ1-3 and V is TRBV9, with D hard to call. CDR1 and CDR2 (germline): SGDLS, YYNGEE. Trimming shortened V by 1 base and J by 7 bases, and 18 bases separated the two germline ends. This CDR3 contains 16 residues.

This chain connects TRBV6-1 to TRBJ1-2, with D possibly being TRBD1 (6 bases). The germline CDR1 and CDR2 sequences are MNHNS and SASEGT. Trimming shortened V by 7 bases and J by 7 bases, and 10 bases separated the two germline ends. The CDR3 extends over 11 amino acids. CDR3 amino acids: CASKRGSGYTF. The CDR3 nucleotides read TGTGCCAGCAAGAGGGGGTCTGGCTACACCTTC.

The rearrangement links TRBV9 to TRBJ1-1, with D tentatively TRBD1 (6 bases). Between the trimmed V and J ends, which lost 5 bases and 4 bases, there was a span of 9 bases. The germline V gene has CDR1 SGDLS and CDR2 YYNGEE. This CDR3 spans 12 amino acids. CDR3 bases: TGTGCCAGCAGGGGACATGGCACTGAAGCTTTCTTT. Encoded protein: CASRGHGTEAFF.

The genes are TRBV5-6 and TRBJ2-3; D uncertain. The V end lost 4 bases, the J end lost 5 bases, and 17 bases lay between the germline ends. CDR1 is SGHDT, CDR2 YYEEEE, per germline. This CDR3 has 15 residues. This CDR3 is CASSGVLVLGDTQYF. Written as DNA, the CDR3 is TGTGCCAGCAGCGGGGTATTGGTCCTGGGAGATACGCAGTATTTT.

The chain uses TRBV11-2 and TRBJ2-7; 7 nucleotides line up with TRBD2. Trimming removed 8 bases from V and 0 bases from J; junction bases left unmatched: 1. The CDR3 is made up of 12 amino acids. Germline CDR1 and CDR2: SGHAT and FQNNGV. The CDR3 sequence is CASGTNSYEQYF. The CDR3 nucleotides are TGTGCCAGCGGGACTAACTCCTACGAGCAGTACTTC.

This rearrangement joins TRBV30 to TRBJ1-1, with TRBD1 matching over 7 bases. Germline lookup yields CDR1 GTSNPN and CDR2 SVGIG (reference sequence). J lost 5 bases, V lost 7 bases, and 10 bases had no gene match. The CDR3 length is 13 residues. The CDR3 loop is CASAGGEWTEAFF. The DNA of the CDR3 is TGTGCCTCCGCAGGGGGGGAATGGACTGAAGCTTTCTTT.

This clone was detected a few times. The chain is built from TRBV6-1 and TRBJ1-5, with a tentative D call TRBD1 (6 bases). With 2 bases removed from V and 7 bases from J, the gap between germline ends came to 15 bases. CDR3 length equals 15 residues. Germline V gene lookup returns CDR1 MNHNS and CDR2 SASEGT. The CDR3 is CASSEKGGVSQPQHF. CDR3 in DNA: TGTGCCAGCAGTGAAAAGGGGGGTGTGAGCCAGCCCCAGCATTTT.

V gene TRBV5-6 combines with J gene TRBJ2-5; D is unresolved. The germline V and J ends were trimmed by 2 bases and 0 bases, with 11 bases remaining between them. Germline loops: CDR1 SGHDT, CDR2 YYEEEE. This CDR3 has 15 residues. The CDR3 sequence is CASSFNEHHQETQYF. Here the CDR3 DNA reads TGTGCCAGCAGCTTTAATGAACATCACCAAGAGACCCAGTACTTC.

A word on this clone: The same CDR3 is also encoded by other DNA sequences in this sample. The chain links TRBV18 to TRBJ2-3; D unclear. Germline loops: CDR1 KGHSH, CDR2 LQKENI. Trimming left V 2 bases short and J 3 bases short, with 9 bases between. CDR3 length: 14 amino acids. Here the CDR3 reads CASSPSGGTDTQYF. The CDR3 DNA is TGTGCCAGCTCACCATCGGGTGGAACAGATACGCAGTATTTT.

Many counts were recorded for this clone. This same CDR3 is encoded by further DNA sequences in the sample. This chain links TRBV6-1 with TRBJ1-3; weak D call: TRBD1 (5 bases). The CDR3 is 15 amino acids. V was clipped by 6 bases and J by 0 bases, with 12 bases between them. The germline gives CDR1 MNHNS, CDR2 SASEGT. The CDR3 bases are TGTGCCAGCAGCGGACACCTAACCTCTGGAAACACCATATATTTT. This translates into CASSGHLTSGNTIYF.

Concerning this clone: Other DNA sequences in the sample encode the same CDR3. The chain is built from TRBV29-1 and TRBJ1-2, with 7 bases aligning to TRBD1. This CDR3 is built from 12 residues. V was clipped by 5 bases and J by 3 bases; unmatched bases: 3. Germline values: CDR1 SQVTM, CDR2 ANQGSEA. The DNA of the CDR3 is TGCAGCGTTTCAGGACAGGACTATGGCTACACCTTC. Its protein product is CSVSGQDYGYTF.

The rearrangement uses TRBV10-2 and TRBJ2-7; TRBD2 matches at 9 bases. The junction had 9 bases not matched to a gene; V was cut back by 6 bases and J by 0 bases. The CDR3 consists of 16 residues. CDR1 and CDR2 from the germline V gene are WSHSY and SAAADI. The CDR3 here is CASSVLSGGISYEQYF. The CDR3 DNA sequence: TGCGCCAGCAGCGTATTAAGCGGGGGGATCTCCTACGAGCAGTACTTC.

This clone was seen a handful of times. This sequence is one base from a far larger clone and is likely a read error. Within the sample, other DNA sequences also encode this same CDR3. The CDR3 DNA follows: TGTGCCAGCAGCTTGGGGGACACCGGGGAGCTGTTTTTT. Translated, it gives CASSLGDTGELFF. The gene calls are TRBV5-5 and TRBJ2-2; no firm D call. CDR1 is SGHKS and CDR2 is YYEKEE in the germline V gene (reference sequence). The ends were cut back, 0 bases at V and 3 bases at J, with 3 bases in the middle. CDR3 size: 13 residues.

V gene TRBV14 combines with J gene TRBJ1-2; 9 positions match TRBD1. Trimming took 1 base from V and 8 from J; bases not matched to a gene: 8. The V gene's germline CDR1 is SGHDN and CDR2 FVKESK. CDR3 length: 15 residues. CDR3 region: CASSQGGQGRIGYTF. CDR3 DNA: TGTGCCAGCAGCCAAGGGGGACAGGGTCGAATCGGCTACACCTTC.

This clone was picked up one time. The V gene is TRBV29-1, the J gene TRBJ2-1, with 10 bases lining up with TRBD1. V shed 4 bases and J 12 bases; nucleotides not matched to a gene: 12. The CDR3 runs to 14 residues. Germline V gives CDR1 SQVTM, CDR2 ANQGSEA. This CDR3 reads CSVVLGTGARGQFF. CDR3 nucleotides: TGCAGCGTTGTGCTTGGGACAGGGGCCAGGGGGCAGTTCTTC.

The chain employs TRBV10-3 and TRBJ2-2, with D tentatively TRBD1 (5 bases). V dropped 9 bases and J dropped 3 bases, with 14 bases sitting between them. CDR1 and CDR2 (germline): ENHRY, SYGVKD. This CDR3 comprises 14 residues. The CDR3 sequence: CAIRQGKDTGELFF. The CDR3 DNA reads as TGTGCCATTCGGCAGGGAAAGGACACCGGGGAGCTGTTTTTT.

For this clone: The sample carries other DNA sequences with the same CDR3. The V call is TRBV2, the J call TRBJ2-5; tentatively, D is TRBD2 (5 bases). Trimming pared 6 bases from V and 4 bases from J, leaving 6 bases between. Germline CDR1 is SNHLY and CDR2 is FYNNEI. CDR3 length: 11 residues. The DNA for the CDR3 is TGTGCCAGCAGCCGGGGAGAGACCCAGTACTTC. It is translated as CASSRGETQYF.

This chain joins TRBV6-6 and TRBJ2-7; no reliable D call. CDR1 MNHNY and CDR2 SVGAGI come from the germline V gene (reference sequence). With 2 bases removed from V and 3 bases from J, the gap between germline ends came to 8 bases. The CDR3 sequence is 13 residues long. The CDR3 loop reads CASSYRDGYEQYF. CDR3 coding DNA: TGTGCCAGCAGTTACCGTGACGGCTACGAGCAGTACTTC.

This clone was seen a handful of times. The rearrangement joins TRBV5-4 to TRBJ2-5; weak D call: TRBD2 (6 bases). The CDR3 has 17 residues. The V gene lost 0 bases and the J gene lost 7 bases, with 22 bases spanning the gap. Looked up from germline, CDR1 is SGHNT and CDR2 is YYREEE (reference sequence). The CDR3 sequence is CASSLDATGAGSWTQYF. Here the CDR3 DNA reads TGTGCCAGCAGCTTGGACGCGACCGGGGCGGGAAGTTGGACCCAGTACTTC.

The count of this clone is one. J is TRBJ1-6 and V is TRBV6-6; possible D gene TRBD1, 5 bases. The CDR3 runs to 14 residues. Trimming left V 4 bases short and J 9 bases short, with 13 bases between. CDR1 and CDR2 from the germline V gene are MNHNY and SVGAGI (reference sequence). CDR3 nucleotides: TGTGCCAGCAGTTCCGGGGCGAGCGGTTCACCCCTCCACTTT. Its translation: CASSSGASGSPLHF.

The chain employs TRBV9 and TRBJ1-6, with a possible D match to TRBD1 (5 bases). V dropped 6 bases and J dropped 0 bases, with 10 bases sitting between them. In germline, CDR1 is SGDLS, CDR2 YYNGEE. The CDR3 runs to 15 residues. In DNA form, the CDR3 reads TGTGCCAGCAACACTGGGGGCTCCTATAATTCACCCCTCCACTTT. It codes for CASNTGGSYNSPLHF.

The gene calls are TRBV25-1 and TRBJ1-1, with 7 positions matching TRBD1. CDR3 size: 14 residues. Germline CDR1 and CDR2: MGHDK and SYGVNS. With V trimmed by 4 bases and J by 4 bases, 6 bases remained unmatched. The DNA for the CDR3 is TGTGCCAGCAGTGGAGACAGGGCGGCCACTGAAGCTTTCTTT. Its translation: CASSGDRAATEAFF.